Listed below are T cell receptor beta chains from one sample, sequenced in a study of identical twins. TCRdb independently ran MiXCR on the 5' RACE reads; one entry per CDR3 protein. The sample holds 120,000 to 150,000 distinct CDR3 sequences, roughly 3.5% seen once. Material: memory T cells sorted from blood. Receptor source: a man aged 18 to 29 in good health. CDR3s include the opening cysteine and the closing phenylalanine or tryptophan. D genes are given only for firm matches. Clone size is not always given. Where it is, it says once, few, many or a class for expanded clones.

j_call clone_size d_call v_call cdr3_length cdr3_aa cdr3_nt
TRBJ2-5 many TRBD1 TRBV27 13 CASSPGGWGTQYF TGTGCCAGCAGTCCAGGGGGCTGGGGGACCCAGTACTTC
TRBJ2-1 many . TRBV20-1 11 CSARDVFEQFF TGCAGTGCTAGAGATGTATTCGAGCAGTTCTTC
TRBJ2-1 many TRBD2 TRBV5-1 15 CASSLEASGYNEQFF TGCGCCAGCAGCTTGGAGGCTAGCGGCTACAATGAGCAGTTCTTC
TRBJ1-1 . . TRBV12-3/TRBV12-4 12 CASSLFSIEAFF TGTGCCAGCAGTTTATTTAGCATAGAAGCTTTCTTT
TRBJ1-4 many . TRBV18 15 CASSPGRTTNEKLFF TGTGCCAGCTCACCGGGACGGACAACTAATGAAAAACTGTTTTTT
TRBJ2-1 . TRBD2 TRBV5-1 13 CASQLAGGNEQFF TGCGCCAGCCAGCTAGCGGGCGGCAATGAGCAGTTCTTC
TRBJ1-4 many TRBD1 TRBV7-9 16 CASRPNYRGRSEKLFF TGTGCCAGCAGACCTAACTACAGGGGGCGGAGTGAAAAACTGTTTTTT
TRBJ1-5 many . TRBV20-1 15 CSAREGGLGNQPQHF TGCAGTGCTAGAGAAGGGGGGCTAGGCAATCAGCCCCAGCATTTT
TRBJ2-5 many . TRBV13 13 CASSLVAVKTQYF TGTGCCAGCAGCTTAGTGGCAGTGAAGACCCAGTACTTC
TRBJ1-2 many . TRBV29-1 13 CSVVVTSGDGYTF TGCAGCGTTGTCGTTACTAGCGGGGACGGCTACACCTTC
TRBJ1-4 many TRBD1 TRBV29-1 12 CSVARDREKLFF TGCAGCGTTGCAAGGGACAGGGAAAAACTGTTTTTT
TRBJ2-5 many TRBD1 TRBV20-1 13 CSASDRGGETQYF TGCAGTGCTAGTGACAGGGGAGGAGAGACCCAGTACTTC
TRBJ2-3 . TRBD2 TRBV30 15 CAWSVRLAVTDTQYF TGTGCCTGGAGTGTAAGACTAGCGGTCACAGATACGCAGTATTTT
TRBJ2-5 many . TRBV4-2 13 CASSQVVGETQYF TGTGCCAGCAGCCAAGTTGTGGGGGAGACCCAGTACTTC
TRBJ1-1 many . TRBV20-1 15 CSALPSGRLNTEAFF TGCAGTGCCCTCCCGAGCGGACGCCTGAACACTGAAGCTTTCTTT
TRBJ2-1 many . TRBV6-1 13 CASIGVVVGEQFF TGTGCCAGCATCGGGGTCGTCGTGGGTGAGCAGTTCTTC
TRBJ2-6 many TRBD1 TRBV4-3 20 CASSQSPMGQESSGANVLTF TGCGCCAGCAGCCAAAGCCCCATGGGACAGGAGAGCTCTGGGGCCAACGTCCTGACTTTC
TRBJ2-5 many TRBD2 TRBV5-4 14 CASSLASGPGTQYF TGTGCCAGCAGCTTGGCTAGCGGGCCGGGGACCCAGTACTTC
TRBJ1-5 many . TRBV10-3 15 CAISESAASNQPQHF TGTGCCATCAGTGAGTCGGCGGCAAGCAATCAGCCCCAGCATTTT
TRBJ2-1 many TRBD2 TRBV20-1 18 CSARDYLGTSGKYNEQFF TGCAGTGCTAGAGATTATCTTGGGACTAGCGGGAAATACAATGAGCAGTTCTTC
TRBJ2-5 many TRBD2 TRBV3-1 15 CASSQFGSGRETQYF TGTGCCAGCAGCCAATTCGGTAGCGGGAGAGAGACCCAGTACTTC
TRBJ2-1 many . TRBV20-1 16 CSARYPGRQGHNEQFF TGCAGTGCTAGATACCCTGGACGGCAGGGCCACAATGAGCAGTTCTTC
TRBJ2-3 many . TRBV6-5 13 CASSFRGTDTQYF TGTGCCAGCAGTTTTCGGGGCACAGATACGCAGTATTTT
TRBJ1-2 many TRBD1 TRBV5-1 15 CASSGQGGANYGYTF TGCGCCAGCAGCGGGCAGGGGGGAGCTAACTATGGCTACACCTTC
TRBJ1-2 many . TRBV7-3 16 CASSLYPGRNNYGYTF TGTGCCAGCAGCTTATATCCGGGACGGAATAACTATGGCTACACCTTC
TRBJ1-5 . TRBD1 TRBV7-2 15 CASSPRTGSHQPQHF TGTGCCAGCAGCCCCCGGACAGGGAGTCATCAGCCCCAGCATTTT
TRBJ2-5 many . TRBV6-1 13 CASSEDRRGSQYF TGTGCCAGCAGTGAAGACAGGAGGGGGTCCCAGTACTTC
TRBJ1-2 many TRBD1 TRBV9 14 CASSVAGTGFGYTF TGTGCCAGCAGCGTAGCCGGGACAGGGTTTGGCTACACCTTC
TRBJ2-5 many . TRBV20-1 16 CSAPWVVGVFQETQYF TGCAGTGCCCCCTGGGTGGTGGGAGTCTTCCAAGAGACCCAGTACTTC
TRBJ1-1 . TRBD1 TRBV7-8 14 CASSADRVMAEAFF TGTGCCAGCAGCGCGGACAGGGTGATGGCTGAAGCTTTCTTT
TRBJ2-4 few TRBD1 TRBV7-9 14 CASSLGQGGDIQYF TGTGCCAGCAGCTTGGGACAGGGGGGGGACATTCAGTACTTC
TRBJ2-3 many TRBD1 TRBV20-1 16 CSAAGQGASSTDTQYF TGCAGTGCTGCGGGGCAGGGGGCCTCTAGCACAGATACGCAGTATTTT
TRBJ1-1 many TRBD1 TRBV5-1 17 CASSRQTGASVGTEAFF TGCGCCAGCAGCAGACAGACAGGGGCGAGTGTGGGCACTGAAGCTTTCTTT
TRBJ2-3 many . TRBV12-3/TRBV12-4 15 CASSLGSPSADTQYF TGTGCCAGCAGTTTAGGTAGCCCGTCGGCAGATACGCAGTATTTT
TRBJ2-5 . TRBD2 TRBV4-2 19 CASSPDEASGSRVSETQYF TGTGCCAGCAGCCCGGACGAGGCTAGCGGGAGTCGGGTGTCAGAGACCCAGTACTTC
TRBJ2-1 many TRBD1 TRBV5-1 14 CASSRGQGKHEQFF TGCGCCAGCAGCCGAGGACAGGGAAAGCATGAGCAGTTCTTC
TRBJ2-5 many TRBD1 TRBV20-1 16 CSARPIRQGGGETQYF TGCAGTGCTAGACCTATCAGACAGGGTGGTGGAGAGACCCAGTACTTC
TRBJ2-4 many TRBD2 TRBV12-3/TRBV12-4 16 CATSSTLAGVSNIQYF TGTGCCACCAGTTCCACTCTAGCGGGAGTATCGAACATTCAGTACTTC
TRBJ2-3 few . TRBV20-1 15 CSARGVGQGTDTQYF TGCAGTGCTAGAGGAGTCGGGCAGGGCACAGATACGCAGTATTTT
TRBJ2-1 many TRBD2 TRBV20-1 16 CSASPTGTSPYNEQFF TGCAGTGCTAGCCCCACCGGGACTAGCCCCTACAATGAGCAGTTCTTC
TRBJ2-3 many . TRBV5-8 15 CASSLPVGNTDTQYF TGTGCCAGCAGCCTCCCCGTCGGGAACACAGATACGCAGTATTTT
TRBJ2-7 many TRBD1 TRBV2 17 CASTRDRDLLTTYEQYF TGTGCCAGCACCAGGGACAGGGATCTTTTAACAACCTACGAGCAGTACTTC
TRBJ2-2 many . TRBV2 16 CASSDTRKRGAGELFF TGTGCCAGCAGTGACACAAGGAAGAGAGGCGCCGGGGAGCTGTTTTTT
TRBJ2-3 many TRBD1 TRBV18 16 CASSRRGQGGADTQYF TGTGCCAGCTCCCGCCGGGGACAGGGTGGAGCAGATACGCAGTATTTT
TRBJ2-5 . TRBD2 TRBV20-1 16 CSASGTSGRAQETQYF TGCAGTGCTAGCGGGACTAGCGGGAGGGCCCAAGAGACCCAGTACTTC
TRBJ2-6 few . TRBV7-2 17 CASSLALRQSGANVLTF TGTGCCAGCAGCTTAGCGTTGCGCCAATCTGGGGCCAACGTCCTGACTTTC
TRBJ2-7 many TRBD2 TRBV10-3 14 CATGANSGNSEQYF TGTGCCACCGGGGCAAACAGCGGGAACAGCGAGCAGTACTTC